The source of this T cell receptor (beta chain) is a study of T cell responses to AZD1222 COVID-19 vaccine. Study-wide findings and caveats: Elevations in Spike-specific TCR breadth and depth followed administration of two AZD1222 doses.

Comments on this clone: Its antigen is currently unknown.

Germline CDR1 is KGHSH and CDR2 is LQKENI. V lost 1 base and J lost 3, with 15 bases in between. The CDR3 consists of 16 residues. TCRdb's copy holds only in-frame clones and misses some; the assay was immunoSEQ multiplex PCR. The repertoire holds some 180,000 clones, with over 80% as singletons. This receptor was obtained from an adult in good health. The V and J genes are TRBV18 and TRBJ1-2, with D perhaps matching TRBD1 (5 bases). The sample here was peripheral blood, taken on day 0 of AZD1222 vaccination. In DNA form, the CDR3 reads TGTGCCAGCTCACCACTATCCACTTGGGGCGACTATGGCTACACCTTC. Amino acids: CASSPLSTWGDYGYTF.